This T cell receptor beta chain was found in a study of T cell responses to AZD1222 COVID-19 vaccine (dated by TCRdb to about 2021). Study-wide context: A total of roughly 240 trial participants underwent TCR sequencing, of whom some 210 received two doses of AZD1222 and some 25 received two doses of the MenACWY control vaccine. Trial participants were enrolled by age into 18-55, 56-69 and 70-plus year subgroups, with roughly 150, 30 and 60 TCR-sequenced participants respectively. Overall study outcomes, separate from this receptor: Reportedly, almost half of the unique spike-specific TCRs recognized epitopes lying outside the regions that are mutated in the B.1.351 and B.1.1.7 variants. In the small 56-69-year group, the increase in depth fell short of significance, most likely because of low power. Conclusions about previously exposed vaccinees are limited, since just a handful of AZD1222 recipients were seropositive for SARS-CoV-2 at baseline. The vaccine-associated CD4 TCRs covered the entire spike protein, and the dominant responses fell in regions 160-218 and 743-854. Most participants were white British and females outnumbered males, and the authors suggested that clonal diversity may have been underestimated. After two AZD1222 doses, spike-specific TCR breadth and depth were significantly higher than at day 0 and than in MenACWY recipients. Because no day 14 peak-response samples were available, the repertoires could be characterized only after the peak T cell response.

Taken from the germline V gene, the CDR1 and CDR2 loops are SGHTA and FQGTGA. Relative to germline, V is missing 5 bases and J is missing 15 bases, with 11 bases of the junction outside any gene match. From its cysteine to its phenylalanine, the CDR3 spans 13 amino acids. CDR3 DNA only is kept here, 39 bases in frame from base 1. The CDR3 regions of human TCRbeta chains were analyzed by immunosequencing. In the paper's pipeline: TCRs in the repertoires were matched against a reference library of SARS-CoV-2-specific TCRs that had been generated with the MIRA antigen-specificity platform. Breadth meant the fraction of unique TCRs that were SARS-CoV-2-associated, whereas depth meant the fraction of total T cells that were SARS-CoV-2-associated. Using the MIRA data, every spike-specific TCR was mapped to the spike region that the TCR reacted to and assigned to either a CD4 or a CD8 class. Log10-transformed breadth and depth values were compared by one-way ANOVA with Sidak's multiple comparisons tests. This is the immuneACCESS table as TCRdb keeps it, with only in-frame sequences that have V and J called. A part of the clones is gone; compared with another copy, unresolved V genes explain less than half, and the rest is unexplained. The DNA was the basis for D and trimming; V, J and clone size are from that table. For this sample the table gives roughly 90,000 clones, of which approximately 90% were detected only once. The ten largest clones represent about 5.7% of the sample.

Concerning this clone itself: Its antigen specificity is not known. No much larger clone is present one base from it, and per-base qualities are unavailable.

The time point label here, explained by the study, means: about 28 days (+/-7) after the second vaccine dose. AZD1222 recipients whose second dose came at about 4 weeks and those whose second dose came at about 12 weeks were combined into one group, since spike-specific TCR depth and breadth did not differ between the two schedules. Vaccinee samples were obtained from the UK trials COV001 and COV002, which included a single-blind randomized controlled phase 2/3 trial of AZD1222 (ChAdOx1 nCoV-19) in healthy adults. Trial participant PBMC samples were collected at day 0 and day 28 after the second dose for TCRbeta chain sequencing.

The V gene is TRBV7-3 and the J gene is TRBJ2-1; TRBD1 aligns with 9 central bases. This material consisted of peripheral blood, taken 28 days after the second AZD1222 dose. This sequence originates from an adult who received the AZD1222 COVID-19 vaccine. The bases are TGTGCCAGCAGCCAGGGACAGGGAACCTTATGGTTCTTC. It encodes CASSQGQGTLWFF.